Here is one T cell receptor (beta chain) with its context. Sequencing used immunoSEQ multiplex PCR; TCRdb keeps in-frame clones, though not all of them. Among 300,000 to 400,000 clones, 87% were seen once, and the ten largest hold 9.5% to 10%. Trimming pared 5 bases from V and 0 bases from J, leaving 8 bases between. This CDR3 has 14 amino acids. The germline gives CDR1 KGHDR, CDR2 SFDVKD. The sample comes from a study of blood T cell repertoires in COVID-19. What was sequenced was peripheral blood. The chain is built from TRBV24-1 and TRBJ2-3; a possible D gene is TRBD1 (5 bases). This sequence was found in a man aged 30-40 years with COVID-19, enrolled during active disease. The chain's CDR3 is CATSAQGSTDTQYF. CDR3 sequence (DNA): TGTGCCACCAGTGCGCAGGGAAGCACAGATACGCAGTATTTT.